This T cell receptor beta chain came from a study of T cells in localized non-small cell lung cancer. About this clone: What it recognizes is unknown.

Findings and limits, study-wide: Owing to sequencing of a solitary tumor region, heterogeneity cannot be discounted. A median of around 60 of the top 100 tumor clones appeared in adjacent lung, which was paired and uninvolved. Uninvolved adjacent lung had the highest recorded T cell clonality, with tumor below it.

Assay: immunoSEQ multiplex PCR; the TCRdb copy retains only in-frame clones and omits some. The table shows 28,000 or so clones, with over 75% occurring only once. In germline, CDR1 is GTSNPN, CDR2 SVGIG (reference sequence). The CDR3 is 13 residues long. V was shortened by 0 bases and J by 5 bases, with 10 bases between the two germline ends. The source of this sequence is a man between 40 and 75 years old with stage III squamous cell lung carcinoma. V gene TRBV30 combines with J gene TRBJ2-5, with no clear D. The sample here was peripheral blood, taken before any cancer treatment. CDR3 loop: CAWSVLKVETQYF. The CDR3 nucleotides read TGTGCCTGGAGTGTACTGAAGGTGGAGACCCAGTACTTC. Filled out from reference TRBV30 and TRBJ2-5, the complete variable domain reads SQTIHQWPATLVQPVGSPLSLECTVEGTSNPNLYWYRQAAGRGLQLLFYSVGIGQISSEVPQNLSASRPQDRQFILSSKKLLLSDSGFYLCAWSVLKVETQYFGPGTRLLVL.